The 3 T cell receptor beta chains given below trace back to one sample, sequenced in a study of OX40 agonist ivuxolimab in advanced cancers. Assay: immunoSEQ multiplex PCR; the TCRdb copy retains only in-frame clones and omits some. The table records 90,000 to 100,000 clones, less than 90% of them present only once. Sequencing used CD4+ or CD8+ T cells sorted from blood, obtained in a trial of the OX40 agonist ivuxolimab. These receptors originate from an adult with an advanced solid tumor such as melanoma, head and neck, liver or kidney cancer.

The chain has TRBV7-7 and TRBJ2-5; D is uncertain. The CDR3 contains 14 residues. V was trimmed by 5 bases and J by 2 bases, leaving 12 bases between them. Germline CDR1 reads SSHAT; CDR2 reads FNYEAQ (reference sequence). The CDR3 DNA is TGTGCCAGCAGCAGGTCCCCAGCTCAAGAGACCCAGTACTTC. Translating gives CASSRSPAQETQYF. The full variable domain, with the rest looked up from reference TRBV7-7 and TRBJ2-5, is GAGVSQSPRYKVTKRGQDVTLRCDPISSHATLYWYQQALGQGPEFLTYFNYEAQPDKSGLPSDRFSAERPEGSISTLTIQRTEQRDSAMYRCASSRSPAQETQYFGPGTRLLVL.

There are a few counts of this clone. V is TRBV6-5 and J is TRBJ1-6, with D possibly TRBD1 on 6 matching bases. The germline V gene has CDR1 MNHEY and CDR2 SVGAGI. The CDR3 length is 13 residues. Trimming left V 8 bases short and J 7 bases short, with 12 bases between. The CDR3 is CASSDQGNSPLHF. Written as DNA, the CDR3 is TGTGCCAGCTCGGACCAGGGGAATTCACCCCTCCACTTT.

The V and J genes are TRBV28 and TRBJ2-7; 7 nucleotides line up with TRBD1. Germline V gene sequence: CDR1 MDHEN, CDR2 SYDVKM. CDR3 size: 15 residues. Germline trimming cut 4 bases from V and 3 bases from J; bases unmatched to any gene: 9. The CDR3 is CASSSGTASSYEQYF. For the CDR3, the DNA is TGTGCCAGCAGTTCTGGGACAGCCAGTAGCTACGAGCAGTACTTC.